This T cell receptor beta chain came from a study of blood T cells in healthy people across ages. For the second PCR, which ran for about 7 to 11 cycles, a sample-barcoded 5' primer and a J-beta primer mix were used. The template-switch adaptor was a 5' adaptor with 12 random nucleotides. It tagged each cDNA molecule. TCRdb fed the 5' RACE reads into MiXCR, producing one record per CDR3 protein. The sample carries about 1.6 million distinct CDR3 sequences, 30% to 35% recorded once. This clonotype has a handful of counts. The length of the CDR3 is 12 residues. The V end lost 1 base, the J end lost 8 bases, and 11 bases lay between the germline ends. CDR1 and CDR2 (germline): SQVTM, ANQGSEA.

This clonotype was obtained from a woman under 40 in good health. The rearrangement links TRBV29-1 to TRBJ1-1, with D hard to call. The sample taken for sequencing was blood. The CDR3 DNA reads TGCAGCGTTGAAGTTGATTTGAGGGAAGCTTTCTTT. Its protein is CSVEVDLREAFF.